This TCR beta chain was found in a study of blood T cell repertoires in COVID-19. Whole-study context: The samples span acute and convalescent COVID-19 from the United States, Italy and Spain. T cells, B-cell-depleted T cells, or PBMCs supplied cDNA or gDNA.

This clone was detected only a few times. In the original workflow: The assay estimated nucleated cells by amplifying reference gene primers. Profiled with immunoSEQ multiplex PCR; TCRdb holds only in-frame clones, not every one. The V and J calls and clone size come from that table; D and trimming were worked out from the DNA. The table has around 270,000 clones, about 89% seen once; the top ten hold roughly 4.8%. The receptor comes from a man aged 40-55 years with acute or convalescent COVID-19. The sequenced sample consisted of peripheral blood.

CDR3 amino acids: CASSPGTGLIDQPQHF. CDR3 in DNA: TGTGCCAGCAGTCCCGGGACAGGGTTAATCGATCAGCCCCAGCATTTT. The chain recombines TRBV2 with TRBJ1-5, with 9 bases matching TRBD1. The V gene end was trimmed by 5 bases and the J gene end by 5 bases; junction bases not matched to a gene: 10. Germline values: CDR1 SNHLY, CDR2 FYNNEI. This CDR3 has 16 amino acids. The variable domain in full, with the rest retrieved from reference TRBV2 and TRBJ1-5, is EPEVTQTPSHQVTQMGQEVILRCVPISNHLYFYWYRQILGQKVEFLVSFYNNEISEKSEIFDDQFSVERPDGSNFTLKIRSTKLEDSAMYFCASSPGTGLIDQPQHFGDGTRLSIL.